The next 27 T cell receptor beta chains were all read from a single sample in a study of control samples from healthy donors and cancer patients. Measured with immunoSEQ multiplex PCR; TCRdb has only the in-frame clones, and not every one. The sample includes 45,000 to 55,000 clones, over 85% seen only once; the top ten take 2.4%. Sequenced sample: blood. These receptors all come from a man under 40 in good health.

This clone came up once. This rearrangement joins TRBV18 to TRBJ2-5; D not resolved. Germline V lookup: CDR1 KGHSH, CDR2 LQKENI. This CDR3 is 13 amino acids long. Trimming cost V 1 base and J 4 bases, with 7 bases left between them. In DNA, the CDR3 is TGTGCCAGCTCACCACTATCGGGAGAGACCCAGTACTTC. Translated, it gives CASSPLSGETQYF.

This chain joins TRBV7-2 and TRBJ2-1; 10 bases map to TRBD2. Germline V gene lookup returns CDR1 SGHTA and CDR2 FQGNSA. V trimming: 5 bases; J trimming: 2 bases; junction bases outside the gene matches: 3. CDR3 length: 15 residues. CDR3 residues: CASSVTSGTYNEQFF. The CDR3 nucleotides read TGTGCCAGCAGCGTTACTAGCGGGACCTACAATGAGCAGTTCTTC.

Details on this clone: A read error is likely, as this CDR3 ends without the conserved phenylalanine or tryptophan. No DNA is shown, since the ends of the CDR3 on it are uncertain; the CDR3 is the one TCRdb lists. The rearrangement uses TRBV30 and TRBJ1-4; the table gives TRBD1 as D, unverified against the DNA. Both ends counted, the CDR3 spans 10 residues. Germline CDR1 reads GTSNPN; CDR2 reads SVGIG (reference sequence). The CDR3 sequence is CAWTPGQRHY.

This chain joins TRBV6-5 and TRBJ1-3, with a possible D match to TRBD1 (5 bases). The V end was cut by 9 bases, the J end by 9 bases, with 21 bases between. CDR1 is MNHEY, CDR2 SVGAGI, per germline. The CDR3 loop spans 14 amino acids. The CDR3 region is CASINLGLRSTIYF. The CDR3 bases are TGTGCCAGTATCAACCTGGGGCTCAGGAGCACCATATATTTT.

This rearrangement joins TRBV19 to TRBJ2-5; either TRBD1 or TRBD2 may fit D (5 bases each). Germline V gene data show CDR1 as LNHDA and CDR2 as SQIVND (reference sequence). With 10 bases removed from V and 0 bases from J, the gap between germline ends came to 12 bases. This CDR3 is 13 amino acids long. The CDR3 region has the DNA TGTGCCACCAGGGACGGATACCAAGAGACCCAGTACTTC. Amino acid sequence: CATRDGYQETQYF.

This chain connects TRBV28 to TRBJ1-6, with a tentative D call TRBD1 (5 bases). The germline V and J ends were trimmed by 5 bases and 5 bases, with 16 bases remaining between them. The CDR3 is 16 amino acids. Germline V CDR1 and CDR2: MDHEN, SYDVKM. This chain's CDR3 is CASSAPLGVHNSPLHF. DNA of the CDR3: TGTGCCAGCAGTGCCCCCTTGGGGGTGCATAATTCACCCCTCCACTTT.

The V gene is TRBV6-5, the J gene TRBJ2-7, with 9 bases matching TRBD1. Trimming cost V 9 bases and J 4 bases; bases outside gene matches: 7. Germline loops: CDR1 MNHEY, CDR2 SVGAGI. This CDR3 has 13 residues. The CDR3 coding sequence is TGTGCCAGTAGAGGGACAGGGTCGTACGAGCAGTACTTC. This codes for CASRGTGSYEQYF.

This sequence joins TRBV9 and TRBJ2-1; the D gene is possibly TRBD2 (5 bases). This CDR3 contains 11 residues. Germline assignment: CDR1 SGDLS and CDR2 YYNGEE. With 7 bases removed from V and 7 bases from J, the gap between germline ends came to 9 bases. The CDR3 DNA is TGTGCCAGCCGGGATGGGAATGAGCAGTTCTTC. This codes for CASRDGNEQFF.

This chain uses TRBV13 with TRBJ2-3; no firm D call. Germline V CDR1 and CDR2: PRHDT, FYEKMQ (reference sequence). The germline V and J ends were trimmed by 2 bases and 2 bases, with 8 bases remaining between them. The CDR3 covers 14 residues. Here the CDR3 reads CASSLSAFTDTQYF. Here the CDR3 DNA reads TGTGCCAGCAGCTTATCGGCCTTCACAGATACGCAGTATTTT. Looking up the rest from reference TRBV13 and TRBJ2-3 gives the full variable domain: AAGVIQSPRHLIKEKRETATLKCYPIPRHDTVYWYQQGPGQDPQFLISFYEKMQSDKGSIPDRFSAQQFSDYHSELNMSSLELGDSALYFCASSLSAFTDTQYFGPGTRLTVL.

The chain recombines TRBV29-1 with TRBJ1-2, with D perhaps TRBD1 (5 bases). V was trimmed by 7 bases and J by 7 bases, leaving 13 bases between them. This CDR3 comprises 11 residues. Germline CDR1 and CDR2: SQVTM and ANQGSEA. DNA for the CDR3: TGCAGCGCGCAAGGTGGGGGTGGCTACACCTTC. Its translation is CSAQGGGGYTF.

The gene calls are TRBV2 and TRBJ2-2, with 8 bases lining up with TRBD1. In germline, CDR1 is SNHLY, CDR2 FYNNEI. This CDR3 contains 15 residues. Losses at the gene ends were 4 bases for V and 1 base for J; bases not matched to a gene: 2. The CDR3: CASSGGTGNTGELFF. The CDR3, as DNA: TGTGCCAGCAGTGGTGGGACAGGGAACACCGGGGAGCTGTTTTTT.

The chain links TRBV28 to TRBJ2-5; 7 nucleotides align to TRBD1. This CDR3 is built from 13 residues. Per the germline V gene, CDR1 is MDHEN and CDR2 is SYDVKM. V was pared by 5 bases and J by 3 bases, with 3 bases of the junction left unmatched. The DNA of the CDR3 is TGTGCCAGCAGTAGGGGGCGGGAAGAGACCCAGTACTTC. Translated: CASSRGREETQYF.

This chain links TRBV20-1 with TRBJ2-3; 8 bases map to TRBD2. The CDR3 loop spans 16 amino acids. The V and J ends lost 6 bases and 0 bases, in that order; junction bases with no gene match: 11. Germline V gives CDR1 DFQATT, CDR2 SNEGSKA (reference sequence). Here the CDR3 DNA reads TGCAGTGCGAGTAGCGGGACCTCCCCTAGCACAGATACGCAGTATTTT. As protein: CSASSGTSPSTDTQYF.

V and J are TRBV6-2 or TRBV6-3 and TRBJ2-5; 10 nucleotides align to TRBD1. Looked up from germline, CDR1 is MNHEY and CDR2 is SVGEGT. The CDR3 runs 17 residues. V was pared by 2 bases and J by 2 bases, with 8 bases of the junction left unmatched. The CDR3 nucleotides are TGTGCCAGCAGTTACGGAATGACAGGGGGCCTGCAAGAGACCCAGTACTTC. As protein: CASSYGMTGGLQETQYF.

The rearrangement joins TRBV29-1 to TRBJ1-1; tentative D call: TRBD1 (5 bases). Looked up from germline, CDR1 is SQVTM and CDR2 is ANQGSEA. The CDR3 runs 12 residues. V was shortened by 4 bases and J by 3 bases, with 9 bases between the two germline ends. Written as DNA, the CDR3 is TGCAGCGTTGTTAGGGACCACACTGAAGCTTTCTTT. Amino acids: CSVVRDHTEAFF.

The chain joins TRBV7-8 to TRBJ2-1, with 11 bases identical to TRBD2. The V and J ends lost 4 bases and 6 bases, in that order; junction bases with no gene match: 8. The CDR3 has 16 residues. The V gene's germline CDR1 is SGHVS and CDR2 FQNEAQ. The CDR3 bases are TGTGCCAGCAGCTACGTGAGACTAGCGGGACTCAATGAGCAGTTCTTC. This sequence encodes CASSYVRLAGLNEQFF.

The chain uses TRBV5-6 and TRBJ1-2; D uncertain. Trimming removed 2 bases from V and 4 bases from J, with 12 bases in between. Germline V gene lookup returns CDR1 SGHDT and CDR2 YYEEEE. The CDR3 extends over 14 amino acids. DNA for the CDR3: TGTGCCAGCAGCTTAGGCAGGCAAATCTATGGCTACACCTTC. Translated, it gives CASSLGRQIYGYTF.

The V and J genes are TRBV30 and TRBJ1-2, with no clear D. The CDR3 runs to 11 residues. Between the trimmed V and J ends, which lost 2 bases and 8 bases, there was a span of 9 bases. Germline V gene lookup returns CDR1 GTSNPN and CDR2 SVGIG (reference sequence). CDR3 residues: CAWSPPGGYTF. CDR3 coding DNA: TGTGCCTGGAGTCCCCCGGGGGGCTACACCTTC.

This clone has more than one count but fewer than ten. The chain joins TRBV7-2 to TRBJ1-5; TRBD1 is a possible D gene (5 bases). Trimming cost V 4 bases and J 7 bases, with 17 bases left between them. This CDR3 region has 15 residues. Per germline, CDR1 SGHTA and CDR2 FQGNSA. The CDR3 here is CASSSGPGGGQPQHF. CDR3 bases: TGTGCCAGCAGCTCGGGCCCGGGGGGAGGGCAGCCCCAGCATTTT.

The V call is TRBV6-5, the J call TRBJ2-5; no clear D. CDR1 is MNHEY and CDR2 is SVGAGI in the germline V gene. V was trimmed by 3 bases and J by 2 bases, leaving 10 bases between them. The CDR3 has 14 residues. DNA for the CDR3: TGTGCCAGCAGTTATTGGGGTCATCAAGAGACCCAGTACTTC. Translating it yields CASSYWGHQETQYF.

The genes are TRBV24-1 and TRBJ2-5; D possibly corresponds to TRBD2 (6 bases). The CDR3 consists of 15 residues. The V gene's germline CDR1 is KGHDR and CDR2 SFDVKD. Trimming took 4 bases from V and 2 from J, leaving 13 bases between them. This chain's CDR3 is CATSDPGTPQETQYF. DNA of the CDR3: TGTGCCACCAGTGACCCCGGGACTCCTCAAGAGACCCAGTACTTC.

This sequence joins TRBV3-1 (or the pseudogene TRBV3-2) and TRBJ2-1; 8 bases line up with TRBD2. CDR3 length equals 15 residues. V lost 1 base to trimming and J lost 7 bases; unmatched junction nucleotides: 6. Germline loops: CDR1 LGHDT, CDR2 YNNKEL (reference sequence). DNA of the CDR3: TGTGCCAGCAGCCAAGTAGCCGCGGGAGGAAATGAGCAGTTCTTC. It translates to CASSQVAAGGNEQFF.

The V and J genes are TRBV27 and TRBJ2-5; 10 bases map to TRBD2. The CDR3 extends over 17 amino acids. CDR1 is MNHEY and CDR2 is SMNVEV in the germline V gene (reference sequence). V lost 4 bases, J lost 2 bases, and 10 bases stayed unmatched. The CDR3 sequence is CASSWVAGGTGQETQYF. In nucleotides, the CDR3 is TGTGCCAGCAGTTGGGTAGCGGGAGGAACAGGGCAAGAGACCCAGTACTTC.

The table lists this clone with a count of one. Written as DNA, the CDR3 is TGCGCCAGCAGCGAAATCCCGGGACTAGCGGGATCCATGGGGGCCAACGAGCAGTACTTC. Translation gives CASSEIPGLAGSMGANEQYF. This chain joins TRBV5-1 and TRBJ2-7; 13 nucleotides align to TRBD2. This CDR3 has 20 amino acids. Losses at the gene ends were 4 bases for V and 5 bases for J; bases not matched to a gene: 21. Germline CDR1 and CDR2: SGHRS and YFSETQ. Full variable domain (remainder filled in from reference TRBV5-1 and TRBJ2-7): KAGVTQTPRYLIKTRGQQVTLSCSPISGHRSVSWYQQTPGQGLQFLFEYFSETQRNKGNFPGRFSGRQFSNSRSEMNVSTLELGDSALYLCASSEIPGLAGSMGANEQYFGPGTRLTVT.

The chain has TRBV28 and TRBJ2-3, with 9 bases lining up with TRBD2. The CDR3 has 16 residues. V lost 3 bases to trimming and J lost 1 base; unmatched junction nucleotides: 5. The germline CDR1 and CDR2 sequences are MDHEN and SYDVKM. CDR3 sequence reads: CASSFGGRVRTDTQYF. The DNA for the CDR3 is TGTGCCAGCAGTTTTGGCGGGAGGGTCCGCACAGATACGCAGTATTTT.

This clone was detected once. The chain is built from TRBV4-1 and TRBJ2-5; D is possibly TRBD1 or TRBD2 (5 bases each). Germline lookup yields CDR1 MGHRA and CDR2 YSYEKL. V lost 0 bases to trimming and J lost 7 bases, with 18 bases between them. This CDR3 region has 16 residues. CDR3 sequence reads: CASSQDIGTRMGTQYF. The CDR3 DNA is TGCGCCAGCAGCCAAGATATTGGGACGAGGATGGGGACCCAGTACTTC.

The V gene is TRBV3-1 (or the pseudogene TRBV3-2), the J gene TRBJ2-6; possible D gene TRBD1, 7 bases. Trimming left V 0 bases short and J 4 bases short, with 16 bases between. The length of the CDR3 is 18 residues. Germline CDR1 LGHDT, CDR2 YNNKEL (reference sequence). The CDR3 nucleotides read TGTGCCAGCAGCCAAGAATTTCCAGGGGGGTACGGGGCCAACGTCCTGACTTTC. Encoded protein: CASSQEFPGGYGANVLTF.